The sequence of this TCR beta chain was determined in a study of shared clonotypes between healthy human individuals (dated by TCRdb to about 2020). As for the study more broadly: A couple of women and three men aged 18 to 49 years were included in the cohort. For each donor, CD4 naive and CD4 memory were each run on three plates, CD8 naive on two plates, and CD8 memory on one plate. Blood TCR repertoires of roughly 5 healthy adults were deeply sequenced to estimate repertoire size and the extent of clonotype sharing between individuals. Libraries were prepared and TCR repertoires were sequenced by different laboratories using diverse techniques, in order to increase sequencing depth and limit assay-specific biases. Each donor's leukapheresis produced roughly between roughly 0.85 and 10 billion PBMCs.

Concerning this clone itself: Its antigen remains unidentified. No per-base quality is available; no much larger clone lies one base away. This sample includes further DNA sequences coding for the same CDR3.

For the CD8 naive samples, CD45RO-negative cells were positively selected for CCR7, yielding a CD45RA+CCR7+ population from which TemRA cells were excluded. The donors were healthy, HIV-negative adults who had no recently reported acute infections or vaccinations. Every donor was a Caucasian adult residing in Nashville, Tennessee, USA. Blood was obtained by leukapheresis, after which PBMCs were separated by Ficoll-Histopaque density gradient centrifugation and cryopreserved in liquid nitrogen vapor phase. Analytical flow cytometry was used to check the purity and quantity of every magnetically sorted T cell population. Genomic DNA was isolated from each sorted fraction and quantified by UV absorbance on a Nanodrop 2000c. The germline ends are 8 bases apart after V is trimmed by 5 bases and J by 6 bases. The CDR3 holds 13 amino acids from the cysteine to the phenylalanine. This entry keeps only the CDR3 DNA: 39 bases, framed from base 1. CDR1 and CDR2 are drawn from the germline V gene (reference sequence): MNHEY, SMNVEV.

Using the deep immunoSEQ assay, multiplex PCR amplified TCR CDR3 regions from genomic DNA. For each cell subset, the extracted genomic DNA was distributed evenly across all wells of several immunoSEQ 96-well plates, and each plate served as one replicate. For sorted subsets, about 200 ng genomic DNA, equal to about 30,000 T cell genomes, was loaded into each replicate PCR. Purified libraries were quantified with a Qubit 3.0 fluorometer, sized on a Bioanalyzer 2100, and re-quantified with the KAPA Library Quantification kit. Every immunoSEQ 96-well plate was sequenced on a separate single-read 150-cycle Illumina NextSeq 550 flow cell. In the original analysis: The immunoSEQ output contained only junctional sequences without quality scores, so filtering could not match that applied to full-length reads. Sequences were annotated with PyIR, a Python wrapper for IgBLAST v1.9, and V/J genes and CDR3 were assigned using IMGT germline references. Reads with weak V/J assignments (E-value above 1e-6), missing CDR3, stop codons, out-of-frame junctions, or ambiguous translated residues were removed. V3J clonotypes were defined by identical inferred V gene, J gene, and CDR3 amino acid sequence. To compute the percentage overlap between repertoires, the number of shared unique clonotypes was divided by the size of the smaller repertoire. Repertoire richness was assessed with RTK rarefaction, the Chao1 estimator, and Recon v2.1 estimates of unobserved clonotypes. OLGA was used to compute generation probabilities for all TCRbeta clonotypes that the gDNA method yielded from a few donors. TCRdb stores this immuneACCESS table with in-frame sequences only. Part of the clones is absent; in the studies checked, under half of the shortfall reflects unresolved V genes, and no reason is known for the rest. Clone size and V and J calls were adopted from that table, with D and trimming inferred from the DNA. This sample comprises 1.5 million to 2.5 million clones, roughly 94% of them detected only once. The ten largest clones capture roughly 1.2% of the sample.

The investigation overall reported the following: Because the study included only a small number of donors, the genetic and exposure-history diversity represented was limited. When a handful of donors were compared, the shared fraction of clonotypes was about 5% for naive CD4, over 3% for naive CD8, roughly 2.3% for memory CD4, and 0.3% to 0.5% for memory CD8. Sampling was restricted to blood, and TCR repertoires in tissue are likely to differ from TCR repertoires in blood. Compared with non-shared clonotypes, clonotypes shared by all four sorted-subset donors had higher generation probabilities. Incomplete sequencing was indicated by rarefaction of sorted-subset datasets, despite the large sequencing depth. Based on pairwise subsampling, the degree of clonotype sharing among donors was expected to be affected by sequencing depth. Larger estimated clonotype richness was generally found for naive subsets than for memory subsets.

The sequenced material came from naive CD8+ T cells sorted from blood. The cell subset or site label of this sample denotes: CD45RA+CCR7+. The origin of this receptor is a man between 18 and 35 years old in good health. The V gene is TRBV27 and the J gene is TRBJ1-6, with a weak D call of TRBD1 (6 bases match). The CDR3 amino acid sequence is: CASSLRGNSPLHF. Read as DNA, the sequence is TGTGCCAGCAGTCTCAGGGGTAATTCACCCCTCCACTTT.